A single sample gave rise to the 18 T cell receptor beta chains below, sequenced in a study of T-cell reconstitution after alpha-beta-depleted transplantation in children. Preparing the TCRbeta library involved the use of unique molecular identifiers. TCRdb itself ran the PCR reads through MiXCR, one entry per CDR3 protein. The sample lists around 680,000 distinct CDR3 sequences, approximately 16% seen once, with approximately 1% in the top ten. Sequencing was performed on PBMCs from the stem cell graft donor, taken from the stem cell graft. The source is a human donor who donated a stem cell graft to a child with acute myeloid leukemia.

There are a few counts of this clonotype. The CDR3 region has the DNA TGCAGTGCTAGTATCAGGGGCGTTGGCTATGGCTACACCTTC. It codes for CSASIRGVGYGYTF. The chain employs TRBV20-1 and TRBJ1-2; D is perhaps TRBD1 (6 bases). The CDR3 covers 14 residues. Trimming left V 3 bases short and J 4 bases short, with 15 bases between. From germline, CDR1 is DFQATT and CDR2 SNEGSKA (reference sequence).

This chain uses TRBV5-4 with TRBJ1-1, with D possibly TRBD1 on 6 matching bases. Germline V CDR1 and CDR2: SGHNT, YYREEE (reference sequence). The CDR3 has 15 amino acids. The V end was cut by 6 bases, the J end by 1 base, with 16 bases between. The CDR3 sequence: CASTNRGTPNTEAFF. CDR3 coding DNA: TGTGCCAGCACAAATAGGGGGACACCGAACACTGAAGCTTTCTTT.

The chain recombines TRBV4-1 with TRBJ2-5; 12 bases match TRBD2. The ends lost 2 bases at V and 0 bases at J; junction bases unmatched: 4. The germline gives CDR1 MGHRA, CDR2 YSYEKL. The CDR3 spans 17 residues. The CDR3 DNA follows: TGCGCCAGCAGCCAACTAGCGGGGGGGCCGTACCAAGAGACCCAGTACTTC. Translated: CASSQLAGGPYQETQYF.

Here the CDR3 DNA reads TGCGCCAGCAGCCGAGGGGGGGGTGATAGCGAGCAGTACTTC. Amino acids: CASSRGGGDSEQYF. The chain joins TRBV23-1 to TRBJ2-7; perhaps TRBD2 as D (7 bases). TRBV23-1 is given ORF status, its function remaining uncertain. The CDR3 has 14 amino acids. The V and J ends lost 6 bases and 6 bases respectively, with 18 bases between them.

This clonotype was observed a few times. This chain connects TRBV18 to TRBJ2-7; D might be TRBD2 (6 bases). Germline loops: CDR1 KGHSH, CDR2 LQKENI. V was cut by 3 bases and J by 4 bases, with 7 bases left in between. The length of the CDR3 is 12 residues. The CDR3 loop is CASSPEGYEQYV. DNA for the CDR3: TGTGCCAGCTCACCGGAGGGGTACGAGCAGTACGTC.

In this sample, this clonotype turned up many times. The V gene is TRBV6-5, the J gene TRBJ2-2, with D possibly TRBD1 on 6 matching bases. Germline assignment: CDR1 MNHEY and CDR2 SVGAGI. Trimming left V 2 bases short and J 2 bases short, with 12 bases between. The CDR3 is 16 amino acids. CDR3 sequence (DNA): TGTGCCAGCAGTTACCCCGGACAGCGAAACACCGGGGAGCTGTTTTTT. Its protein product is CASSYPGQRNTGELFF.

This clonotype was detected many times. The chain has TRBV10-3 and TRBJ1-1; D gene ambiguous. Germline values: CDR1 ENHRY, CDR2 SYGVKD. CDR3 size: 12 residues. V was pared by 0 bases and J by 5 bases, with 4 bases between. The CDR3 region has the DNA TGTGCCATCAGTGAGTCAGGAACTGAAGCTTTCTTT. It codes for CAISESGTEAFF.

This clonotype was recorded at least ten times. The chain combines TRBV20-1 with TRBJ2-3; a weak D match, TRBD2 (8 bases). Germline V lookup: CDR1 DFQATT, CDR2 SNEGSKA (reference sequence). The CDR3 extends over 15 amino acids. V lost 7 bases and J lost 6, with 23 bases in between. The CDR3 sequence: CSVRGRGVVRDTQYF. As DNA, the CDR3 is TGCAGTGTTAGGGGGCGGGGGGTCGTCCGGGATACGCAGTATTTT.

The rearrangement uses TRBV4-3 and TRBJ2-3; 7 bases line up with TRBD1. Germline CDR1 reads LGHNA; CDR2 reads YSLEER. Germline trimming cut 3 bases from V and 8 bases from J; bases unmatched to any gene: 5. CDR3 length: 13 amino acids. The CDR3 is CASSHDREGTQYF. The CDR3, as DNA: TGCGCCAGCAGCCACGACAGGGAAGGTACGCAGTATTTT.

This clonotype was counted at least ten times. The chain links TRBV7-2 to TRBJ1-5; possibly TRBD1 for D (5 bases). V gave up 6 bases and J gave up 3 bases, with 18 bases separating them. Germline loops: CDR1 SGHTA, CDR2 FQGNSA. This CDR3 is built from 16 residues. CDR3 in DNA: TGTGCCAGCAGTCATACCGGGACCGTCGCCAATCAGCCCCAGCATTTT. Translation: CASSHTGTVANQPQHF.

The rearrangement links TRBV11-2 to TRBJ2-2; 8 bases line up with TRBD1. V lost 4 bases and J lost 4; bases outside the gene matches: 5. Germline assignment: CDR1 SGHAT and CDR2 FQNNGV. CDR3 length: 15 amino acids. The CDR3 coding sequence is TGTGCCAGCAGCTACACCGGGACAGGCACCGGGGAGCTGTTTTTT. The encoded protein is CASSYTGTGTGELFF.

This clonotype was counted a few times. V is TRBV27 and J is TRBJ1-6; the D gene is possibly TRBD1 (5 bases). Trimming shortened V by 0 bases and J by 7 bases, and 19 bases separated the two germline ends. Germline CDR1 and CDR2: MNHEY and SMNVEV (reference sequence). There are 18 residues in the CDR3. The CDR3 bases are TGTGCCAGCAGTTTATCTCCCCCGCGAAGGGGAGGGAATTCACCCCTCCACTTT. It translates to CASSLSPPRRGGNSPLHF.

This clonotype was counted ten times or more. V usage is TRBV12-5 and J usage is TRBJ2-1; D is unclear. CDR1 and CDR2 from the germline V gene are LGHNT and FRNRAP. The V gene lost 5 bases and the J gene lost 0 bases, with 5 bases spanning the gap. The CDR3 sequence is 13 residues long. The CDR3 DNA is TGTGCTAGTGGTCCGAGCTCCTACAATGAGCAGTTCTTC. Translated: CASGPSSYNEQFF.

In DNA, the CDR3 is TGTGCCAGCAGTAGAGAGACCGATTATGGCTACACCTTC. Its protein is CASSRETDYGYTF. The chain has TRBV6-2 or TRBV6-3 and TRBJ1-2; D gene uncertain. Per germline, CDR1 MNHEY and CDR2 SVGEGT. CDR3 size: 13 residues. Trimming took 5 bases from V and 5 from J, leaving 12 bases between them.

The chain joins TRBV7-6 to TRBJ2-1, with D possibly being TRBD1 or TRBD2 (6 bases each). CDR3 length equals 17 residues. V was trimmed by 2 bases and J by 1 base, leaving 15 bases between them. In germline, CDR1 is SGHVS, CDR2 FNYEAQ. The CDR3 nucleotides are TGTGCCAGCAGCTTAAAGAGGGGGGCCAGTTCCTACAATGAGCAGTTCTTC. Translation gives CASSLKRGASSYNEQFF.

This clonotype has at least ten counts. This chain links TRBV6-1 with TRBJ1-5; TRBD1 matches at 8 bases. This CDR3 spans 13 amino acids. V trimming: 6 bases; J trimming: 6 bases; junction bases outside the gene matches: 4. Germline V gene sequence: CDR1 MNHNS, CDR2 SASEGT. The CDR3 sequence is CASSPDRVQPQHF. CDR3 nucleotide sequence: TGTGCCAGCAGCCCGGACAGGGTTCAGCCCCAGCATTTT.

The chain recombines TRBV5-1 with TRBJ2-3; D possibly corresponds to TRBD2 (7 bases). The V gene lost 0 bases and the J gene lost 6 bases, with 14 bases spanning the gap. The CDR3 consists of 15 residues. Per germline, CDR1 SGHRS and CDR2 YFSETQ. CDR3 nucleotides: TGCGCCAGCAGCTTGGCTGGCGGGGGCTGGGATACGCAGTATTTT. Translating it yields CASSLAGGGWDTQYF.

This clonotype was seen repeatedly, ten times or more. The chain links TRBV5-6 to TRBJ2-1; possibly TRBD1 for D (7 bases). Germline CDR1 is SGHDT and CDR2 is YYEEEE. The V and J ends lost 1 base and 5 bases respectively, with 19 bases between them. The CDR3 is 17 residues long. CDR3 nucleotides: TGTGCCAGCAGCTTGTGGATAGGGGGCAGGGGGGACAATGAGCAGTTCTTC. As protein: CASSLWIGGRGDNEQFF.